This section outlines one TCR beta chain sequence together with its context. Through Arm-PCR of CDR3 regions and iRepertoire HTBI primers, TCR beta libraries were built. TCRdb ran MiXCR on the multiplex PCR reads and lists one entry per CDR3 protein. The sample comprises about 660,000 distinct CDR3 sequences, 25% to 35% of which are singletons, and about 42% rests with the top ten. Noted time point: persistent/refractory GD, antithyroid drugs over 5 years with positive TRAb. The authors made the TCR library using RNA they extracted from PBMCs. The sample belongs to a study of regulatory T cells in long-lasting Graves disease. Germline loops: CDR1 LGHDT, CDR2 YNNKEL (reference sequence). V lost 2 bases to trimming and J lost 3 bases; unmatched junction nucleotides: 6. This CDR3 region has 17 residues.

Sequences were derived from peripheral blood mononuclear cells (PBMCs), sampled when the disease was refractory, from a patient treated with antithyroid drugs. This receptor was taken from a female donor with Graves disease. The rearrangement links TRBV3-1 to TRBJ2-6, with 8 bases aligning to TRBD2. The DNA for the CDR3 is TGTGCCAGCAGCCAAAAGGGGACTAGGAATGGGGCCAACGTCCTGACTTTC. Its translation is CASSQKGTRNGANVLTF.